Listed below are T cell receptor beta chains from one sample, sequenced in a study of blood T cell repertoires in COVID-19. Method: immunoSEQ multiplex PCR; TCRdb's copy keeps in-frame clones and lacks some. The sample holds a few hundred thousand clones, around 89% seen once. Input material: PBMCs or T cells enriched from blood (not recorded which). The receptors derive from a middle-aged man who had recovered from COVID-19. CDR3s include the opening cysteine and the closing phenylalanine or tryptophan. The order of the fields is J gene, clone size, CDR3 length, D gene, V gene, CDR3 protein, CDR3 DNA. D genes are given only for firm matches. Only part of the rows carry a size: once, few, many, or a class if the clone is expanded.

j_call: TRBJ2-1; clone_size: -; cdr3_length: 14; d_call: -; v_call: TRBV15; cdr3_aa: CATSRGEGGDEQFF; cdr3_nt: TGTGCCACCAGCAGAGGCGAGGGAGGCGATGAGCAGTTCTTC
j_call: TRBJ2-5; clone_size: -; cdr3_length: 13; d_call: TRBD1; v_call: TRBV5-1; cdr3_aa: CASRLTGVETQYF; cdr3_nt: TGCGCCAGCAGGCTGACAGGGGTGGAGACCCAGTACTTC
j_call: TRBJ2-2; clone_size: -; cdr3_length: 16; d_call: -; v_call: TRBV6-4; cdr3_aa: CASSDSRGAHTGELFF; cdr3_nt: TGTGCCAGCAGTGACTCTCGCGGGGCACACACCGGGGAGCTGTTTTTT
j_call: TRBJ1-2; clone_size: -; cdr3_length: 14; d_call: -; v_call: TRBV3-1/TRBV3-2; cdr3_aa: CASSQGAGLYGYTF; cdr3_nt: TGTGCCAGCAGCCAAGGGGCAGGGCTTTATGGCTACACCTTC
j_call: TRBJ1-1; clone_size: few; cdr3_length: 15; d_call: TRBD1; v_call: TRBV6-5; cdr3_aa: CASRGQGAGNTEAFF; cdr3_nt: TGTGCCAGCAGAGGACAGGGGGCTGGGAACACTGAAGCTTTCTTT
j_call: TRBJ2-7; clone_size: few; cdr3_length: 14; d_call: TRBD1; v_call: TRBV7-9; cdr3_aa: CASSLAGQGDEQYF; cdr3_nt: TGTGCCAGCAGCTTAGCGGGACAGGGCGACGAGCAGTACTTC
j_call: TRBJ1-2; clone_size: once; cdr3_length: 14; d_call: TRBD1; v_call: TRBV27; cdr3_aa: CASSLTGGGYGYTF; cdr3_nt: TGTGCCAGCAGTTTAACAGGGGGCGGCTATGGCTACACCTTC
j_call: TRBJ1-5; clone_size: -; cdr3_length: 15; d_call: TRBD1; v_call: TRBV7-2; cdr3_aa: CASSLSTGRTQPQHF; cdr3_nt: TGTGCCAGCAGCCTATCGACAGGGAGGACGCAGCCCCAGCATTTT
j_call: TRBJ2-7; clone_size: -; cdr3_length: 16; d_call: TRBD1; v_call: TRBV7-2; cdr3_aa: CASSLGGTVTTYEQYF; cdr3_nt: TGTGCCAGCAGCTTAGGAGGGACAGTTACTACCTACGAGCAGTACTTC
j_call: TRBJ2-7; clone_size: -; cdr3_length: 15; d_call: -; v_call: TRBV7-3; cdr3_aa: CASSLSHTGLYEQYF; cdr3_nt: TGTGCCAGCAGCTTATCTCATACAGGGTTGTACGAGCAGTACTTC
j_call: TRBJ1-2; clone_size: -; cdr3_length: 14; d_call: -; v_call: TRBV27; cdr3_aa: CASSQDIWVHGYTF; cdr3_nt: TGTGCCAGCAGTCAGGACATTTGGGTTCATGGCTACACCTTC
j_call: TRBJ2-3; clone_size: many; cdr3_length: 17; d_call: TRBD1; v_call: TRBV7-6; cdr3_aa: CASSSRPGTGVADTQYF; cdr3_nt: TGTGCCAGCAGCTCTCGACCCGGGACAGGGGTAGCAGATACGCAGTATTTT
j_call: TRBJ2-7; clone_size: -; cdr3_length: 15; d_call: -; v_call: TRBV7-2; cdr3_aa: CASIPSGRPSYEQYF; cdr3_nt: TGTGCCAGCATTCCGAGCGGCCGGCCCTCCTACGAGCAGTACTTC
j_call: TRBJ1-1; clone_size: -; cdr3_length: 16; d_call: TRBD1; v_call: TRBV9; cdr3_aa: CASSLRQGPMNTEAFF; cdr3_nt: TGTGCCAGCAGCCTTAGACAGGGCCCGATGAACACTGAAGCTTTCTTT
j_call: TRBJ2-1; clone_size: once; cdr3_length: 19; d_call: TRBD2; v_call: TRBV19; cdr3_aa: CASSTLLSTSGGAYNEQFF; cdr3_nt: TGTGCCAGTAGTACCCTCCTGTCCACTAGCGGGGGGGCCTACAATGAGCAGTTCTTC
j_call: TRBJ1-2; clone_size: -; cdr3_length: 14; d_call: TRBD1; v_call: TRBV11-2; cdr3_aa: CASNPPGQGYGYTF; cdr3_nt: TGTGCCAGCAACCCCCCCGGACAGGGCTATGGCTACACCTTC
j_call: TRBJ1-2; clone_size: -; cdr3_length: 13; d_call: -; v_call: TRBV28; cdr3_aa: CASVSGQGYGYTF; cdr3_nt: -
j_call: TRBJ2-2; clone_size: -; cdr3_length: 19; d_call: TRBD2; v_call: TRBV4-1; cdr3_aa: CASRLVRWGGSGYTGELFF; cdr3_nt: TGCGCCAGCAGACTCGTACGTTGGGGCGGGAGTGGGTACACCGGGGAGCTGTTTTTT
j_call: TRBJ1-1; clone_size: -; cdr3_length: 15; d_call: -; v_call: TRBV19; cdr3_aa: CASSANSNRNTEAFF; cdr3_nt: TGTGCCAGTAGCGCGAACAGCAACCGGAACACTGAAGCTTTCTTT
j_call: TRBJ2-1; clone_size: -; cdr3_length: 15; d_call: TRBD1; v_call: TRBV24-1; cdr3_aa: CATSEWGTGSNEQFF; cdr3_nt: TGTGCCACCAGTGAGTGGGGGACAGGGAGTAATGAGCAGTTCTTC
j_call: TRBJ1-6; clone_size: once; cdr3_length: 15; d_call: -; v_call: TRBV30; cdr3_aa: CAWSRGGSYNSPLHF; cdr3_nt: TGTGCCTGGAGTAGGGGGGGCAGCTATAATTCACCCCTCCACTTT
j_call: TRBJ2-2; clone_size: few; cdr3_length: 16; d_call: TRBD2; v_call: TRBV7-8; cdr3_aa: CASSRLAGVRTGELFF; cdr3_nt: TGTGCCAGCAGCCGCCTAGCGGGAGTACGTACCGGGGAGCTGTTTTTT
j_call: TRBJ2-2; clone_size: -; cdr3_length: 20; d_call: TRBD2; v_call: TRBV27; cdr3_aa: CASGFLAGASGRANTGELFF; cdr3_nt: TGTGCCAGCGGCTTTCTTGCTGGGGCTAGCGGGAGGGCGAACACCGGGGAGCTGTTTTTT
j_call: TRBJ1-2; clone_size: -; cdr3_length: 13; d_call: -; v_call: TRBV3-1/TRBV3-2; cdr3_aa: CASSQYQGAGYTF; cdr3_nt: TGTGCCAGCAGCCAATACCAGGGCGCCGGCTACACCTTC
j_call: TRBJ1-4; clone_size: few; cdr3_length: 13; d_call: -; v_call: TRBV19; cdr3_aa: CASGGTTNEKLFF; cdr3_nt: TGTGCCAGTGGAGGGACCACTAATGAAAAACTGTTTTTT
j_call: TRBJ2-3; clone_size: once; cdr3_length: 15; d_call: TRBD1; v_call: TRBV11-3; cdr3_aa: CASSLRAGGPDTQYF; cdr3_nt: TGTGCCAGCAGCCTACGGGCAGGGGGCCCAGATACGCAGTATTTT
j_call: TRBJ2-5; clone_size: -; cdr3_length: 16; d_call: -; v_call: TRBV28; cdr3_aa: CASSQTDSWYQETQYF; cdr3_nt: TGTGCCAGCAGTCAAACGGACAGTTGGTACCAAGAGACCCAGTACTTC
j_call: TRBJ1-2; clone_size: -; cdr3_length: 13; d_call: -; v_call: TRBV25-1; cdr3_aa: CASSLTGAEGYTF; cdr3_nt: TGTGCCAGCAGCCTCACAGGTGCTGAAGGCTACACCTTC
j_call: TRBJ2-3; clone_size: -; cdr3_length: 12; d_call: -; v_call: TRBV3-1/TRBV3-2; cdr3_aa: CASSPHTDTQYF; cdr3_nt: TGTGCCAGCAGCCCCCATACAGATACGCAGTATTTT
j_call: TRBJ1-1; clone_size: -; cdr3_length: 15; d_call: TRBD1; v_call: TRBV27; cdr3_aa: CASSWDRRLNTEAFF; cdr3_nt: TGTGCCAGCAGTTGGGACAGGCGACTAAACACTGAAGCTTTCTTT
j_call: TRBJ1-5; clone_size: -; cdr3_length: 15; d_call: -; v_call: TRBV27; cdr3_aa: CASSLFLQGNQPQHF; cdr3_nt: TGTGCCAGCAGTTTATTCTTACAGGGCAATCAGCCCCAGCATTTT
j_call: TRBJ2-1; clone_size: few; cdr3_length: 16; d_call: -; v_call: TRBV7-9; cdr3_aa: CASRSGPGQSYNEQFF; cdr3_nt: TGTGCCAGCAGATCGGGGCCTGGACAGTCATACAATGAGCAGTTCTTC
j_call: TRBJ1-1; clone_size: -; cdr3_length: 14; d_call: TRBD1; v_call: TRBV7-8; cdr3_aa: CASSGDRGYTEAFF; cdr3_nt: TGTGCCAGCAGCGGCGACAGGGGATACACTGAAGCTTTCTTT
j_call: TRBJ1-4; clone_size: -; cdr3_length: 13; d_call: TRBD1; v_call: TRBV29-1; cdr3_aa: CSALKQGGEKLFF; cdr3_nt: TGCAGCGCTTTGAAACAGGGGGGGGAAAAACTGTTTTTT
j_call: TRBJ1-6; clone_size: -; cdr3_length: 16; d_call: TRBD1; v_call: TRBV7-2; cdr3_aa: CASSARGTGNNSPLHF; cdr3_nt: TGTGCCAGCAGCGCAAGGGGGACAGGGAATAATTCACCCCTCCACTTT
j_call: TRBJ1-4; clone_size: -; cdr3_length: 14; d_call: -; v_call: TRBV19; cdr3_aa: CASSPLAGGEKLFF; cdr3_nt: TGTGCCAGTAGTCCCCTTGCGGGTGGTGAAAAACTGTTTTTT
j_call: TRBJ2-1; clone_size: -; cdr3_length: 15; d_call: TRBD2; v_call: TRBV27; cdr3_aa: CASSLYGGAYNEQFF; cdr3_nt: TGTGCCAGCAGTTTATACGGGGGGGCCTACAATGAGCAGTTCTTC
j_call: TRBJ1-4; clone_size: -; cdr3_length: 17; d_call: -; v_call: TRBV19; cdr3_aa: CASSIDYRTLVGEKLFF; cdr3_nt: TGTGCCAGTAGTATAGATTACAGGACGCTGGTTGGTGAAAAACTGTTTTTT
j_call: TRBJ1-4; clone_size: -; cdr3_length: 17; d_call: TRBD1; v_call: TRBV5-1; cdr3_aa: CASSLGGQGNRGEKLFF; cdr3_nt: TGCGCCAGCAGCTTGGGGGGACAGGGCAATAGAGGTGAAAAACTGTTTTTT
j_call: TRBJ2-7; clone_size: -; cdr3_length: 12; d_call: TRBD1; v_call: TRBV29-1; cdr3_aa: CSVRRQGGWQYF; cdr3_nt: TGCAGCGTCCGTAGACAGGGTGGTTGGCAGTACTTC
j_call: TRBJ2-3; clone_size: -; cdr3_length: 16; d_call: TRBD2; v_call: TRBV7-3; cdr3_aa: CASSPEPSGGKDTQYF; cdr3_nt: TGTGCCAGCAGCCCAGAGCCTAGCGGGGGGAAAGATACGCAGTATTTT
j_call: TRBJ2-7; clone_size: -; cdr3_length: 13; d_call: TRBD1; v_call: TRBV30; cdr3_aa: CAWSVMDRGEQYF; cdr3_nt: TGTGCCTGGAGTGTGATGGACAGGGGCGAGCAGTACTTC
j_call: TRBJ1-4; clone_size: -; cdr3_length: 14; d_call: -; v_call: TRBV4-1; cdr3_aa: CASSQTGGYEKLFF; cdr3_nt: TGCGCCAGCAGCCAAACGGGGGGGTATGAAAAACTGTTTTTT
j_call: TRBJ1-4; clone_size: once; cdr3_length: 14; d_call: -; v_call: TRBV18; cdr3_aa: CASSPRGSDEKLFF; cdr3_nt: TGTGCCAGCTCACCCCGCGGCAGTGATGAAAAACTGTTTTTT
j_call: TRBJ1-5; clone_size: -; cdr3_length: 16; d_call: -; v_call: TRBV7-9; cdr3_aa: CASSPGGSGDNQPQHF; cdr3_nt: TGTGCCAGCAGCCCGGGGGGTAGCGGCGACAATCAGCCCCAGCATTTT
j_call: TRBJ2-3; clone_size: -; cdr3_length: 15; d_call: TRBD2; v_call: TRBV7-2; cdr3_aa: CASSWGLIVTDTQYF; cdr3_nt: TGTGCCAGCAGCTGGGGACTAATTGTTACAGATACGCAGTATTTT
j_call: TRBJ1-4; clone_size: -; cdr3_length: 15; d_call: TRBD1; v_call: TRBV7-9; cdr3_aa: CASSLPGQSNEKLFF; cdr3_nt: TGTGCCAGCAGCTTACCGGGACAGTCAAATGAAAAACTGTTTTTT
j_call: TRBJ2-5; clone_size: -; cdr3_length: 15; d_call: -; v_call: TRBV4-1; cdr3_aa: CASSQPRGRGETQYF; cdr3_nt: TGCGCCAGCAGCCAACCCCGGGGCCGGGGGGAGACCCAGTACTTC
j_call: TRBJ2-5; clone_size: many; cdr3_length: 15; d_call: TRBD1; v_call: TRBV7-6; cdr3_aa: CASSLGQGRTETQYF; cdr3_nt: TGTGCCAGCAGCCTTGGACAGGGGAGGACAGAGACCCAGTACTTC